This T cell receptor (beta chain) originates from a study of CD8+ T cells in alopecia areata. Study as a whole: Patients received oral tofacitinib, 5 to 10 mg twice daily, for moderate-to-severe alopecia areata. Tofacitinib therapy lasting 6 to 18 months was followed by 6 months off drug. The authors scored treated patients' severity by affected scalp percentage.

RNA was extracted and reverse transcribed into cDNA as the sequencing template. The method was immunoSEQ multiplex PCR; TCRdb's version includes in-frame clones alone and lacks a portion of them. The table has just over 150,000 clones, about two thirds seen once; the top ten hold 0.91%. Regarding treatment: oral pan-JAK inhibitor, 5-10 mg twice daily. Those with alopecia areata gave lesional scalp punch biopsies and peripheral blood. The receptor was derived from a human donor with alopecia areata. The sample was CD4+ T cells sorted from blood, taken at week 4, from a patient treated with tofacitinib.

In DNA form, the CDR3 reads TGCAGCGTTGAATCTATCGCGACACCTGAGACCCAGTACTTC. Its protein product is CSVESIATPETQYF. The chain links TRBV29-1 to TRBJ2-5; D unresolved. Germline V lookup: CDR1 SQVTM, CDR2 ANQGSEA. Trimming pared 2 bases from V and 5 bases from J, leaving 15 bases between. This CDR3 is 14 amino acids long.